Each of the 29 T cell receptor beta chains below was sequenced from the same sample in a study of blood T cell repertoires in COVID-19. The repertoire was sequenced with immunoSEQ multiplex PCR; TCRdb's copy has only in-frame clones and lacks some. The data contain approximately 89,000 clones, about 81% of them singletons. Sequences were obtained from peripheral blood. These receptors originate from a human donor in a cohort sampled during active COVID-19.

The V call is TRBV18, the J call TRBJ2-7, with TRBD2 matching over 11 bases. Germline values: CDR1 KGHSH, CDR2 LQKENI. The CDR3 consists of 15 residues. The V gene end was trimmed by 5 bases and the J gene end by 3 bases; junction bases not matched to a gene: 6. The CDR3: CASSSRLAGIYEQYF. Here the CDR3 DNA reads TGTGCCAGCTCATCGAGACTAGCGGGGATCTACGAGCAGTACTTC.

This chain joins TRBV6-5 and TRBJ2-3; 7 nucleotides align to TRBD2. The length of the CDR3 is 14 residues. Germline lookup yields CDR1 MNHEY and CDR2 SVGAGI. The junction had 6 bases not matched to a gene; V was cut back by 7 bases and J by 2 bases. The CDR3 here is CASKASGPTDTQYF. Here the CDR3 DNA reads TGTGCCAGCAAGGCTAGCGGCCCCACAGATACGCAGTATTTT.

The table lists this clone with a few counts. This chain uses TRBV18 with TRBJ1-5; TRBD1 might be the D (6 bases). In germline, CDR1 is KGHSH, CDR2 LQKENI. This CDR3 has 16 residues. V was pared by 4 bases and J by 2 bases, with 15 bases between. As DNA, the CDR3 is TGTGCCAGCTCACTTCAGGGGTTAAACGGCAATCAGCCCCAGCATTTT. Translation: CASSLQGLNGNQPQHF.

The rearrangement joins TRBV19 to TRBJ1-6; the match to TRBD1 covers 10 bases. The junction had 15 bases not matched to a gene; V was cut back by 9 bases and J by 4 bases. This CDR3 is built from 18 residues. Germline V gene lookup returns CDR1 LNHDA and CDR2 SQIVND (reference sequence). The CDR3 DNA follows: TGTGCCAGCTCTCCGGGACAGGGGTCGTGGGGGTATAATTCACCCCTCCACTTT. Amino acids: CASSPGQGSWGYNSPLHF. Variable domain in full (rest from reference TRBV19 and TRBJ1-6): DGGITQSPKYLFRKEGQNVTLSCEQNLNHDAMYWYRQDPGQGLRLIYYSQIVNDFQKGDIAEGYSVSREKKESFPLTVTSAQKNPTAFYLCASSPGQGSWGYNSPLHFGNGTRLTVT.

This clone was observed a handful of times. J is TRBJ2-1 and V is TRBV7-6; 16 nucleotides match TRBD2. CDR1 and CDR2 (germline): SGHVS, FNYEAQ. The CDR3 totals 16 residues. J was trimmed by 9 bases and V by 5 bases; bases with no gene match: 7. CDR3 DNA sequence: TGTGCCAGCAGCACTGGGACTAGCGGGGGGGCGGGTGAGCAGTTCTTC. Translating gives CASSTGTSGGAGEQFF.

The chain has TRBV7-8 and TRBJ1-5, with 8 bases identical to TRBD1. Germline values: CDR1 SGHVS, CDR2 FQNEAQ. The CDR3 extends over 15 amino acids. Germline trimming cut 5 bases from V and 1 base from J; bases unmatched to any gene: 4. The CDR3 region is CASSQHRGSNQPQHF. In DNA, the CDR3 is TGTGCCAGCAGCCAACACAGGGGGAGCAATCAGCCCCAGCATTTT.

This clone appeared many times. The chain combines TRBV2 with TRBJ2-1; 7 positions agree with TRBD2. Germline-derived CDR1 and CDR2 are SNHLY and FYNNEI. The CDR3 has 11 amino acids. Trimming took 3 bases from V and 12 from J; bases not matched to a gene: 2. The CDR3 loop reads CASSDGGVQFF. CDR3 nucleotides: TGTGCCAGCAGTGATGGGGGGGTGCAGTTCTTC. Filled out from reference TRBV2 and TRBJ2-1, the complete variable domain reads EPEVTQTPSHQVTQMGQEVILRCVPISNHLYFYWYRQILGQKVEFLVSFYNNEISEKSEIFDDQFSVERPDGSNFTLKIRSTKLEDSAMYFCASSDGGVQFFGPGTRLTVL.

The CDR3 nucleotides are TGTGCCAGCAGTTTAACTGGGCAAGGTTCACCCCTCCACTTT. Translating it yields CASSLTGQGSPLHF. The V gene is TRBV27, the J gene TRBJ1-6; no clear D. Germline CDR1 reads MNHEY; CDR2 reads SMNVEV (reference sequence). Between the trimmed V and J ends, which lost 2 bases and 9 bases, there was a span of 11 bases. The CDR3 is 14 residues long.

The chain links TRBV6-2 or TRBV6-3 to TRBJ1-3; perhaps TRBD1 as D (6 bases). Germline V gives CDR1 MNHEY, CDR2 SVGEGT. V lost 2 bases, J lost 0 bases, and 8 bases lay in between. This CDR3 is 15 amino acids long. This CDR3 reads CASSYQGTSGNTIYF. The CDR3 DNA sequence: TGTGCCAGCAGTTACCAGGGGACCTCTGGAAACACCATATATTTT.

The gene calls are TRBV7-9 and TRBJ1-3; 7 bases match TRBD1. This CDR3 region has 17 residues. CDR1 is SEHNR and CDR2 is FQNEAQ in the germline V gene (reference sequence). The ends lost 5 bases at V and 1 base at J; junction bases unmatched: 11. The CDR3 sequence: CASSRPLGGASGNTIYF. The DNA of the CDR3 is TGTGCCAGCAGCCGACCCCTAGGGGGCGCGTCTGGAAACACCATATATTTT.

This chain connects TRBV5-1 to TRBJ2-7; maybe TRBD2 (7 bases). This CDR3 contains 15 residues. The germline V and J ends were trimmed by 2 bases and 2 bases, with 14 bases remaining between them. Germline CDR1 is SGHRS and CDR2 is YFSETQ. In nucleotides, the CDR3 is TGCGCCAGCAGCTTACGAGGGGGGGTCGCCTACGAGCAGTACTTC. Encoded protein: CASSLRGGVAYEQYF.

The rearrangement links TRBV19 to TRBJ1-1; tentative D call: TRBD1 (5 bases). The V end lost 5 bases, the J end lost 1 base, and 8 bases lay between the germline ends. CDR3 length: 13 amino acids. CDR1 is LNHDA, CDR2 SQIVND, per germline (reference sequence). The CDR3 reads CASSEQANTEAFF. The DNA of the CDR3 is TGTGCCAGTAGTGAACAGGCGAACACTGAAGCTTTCTTT.

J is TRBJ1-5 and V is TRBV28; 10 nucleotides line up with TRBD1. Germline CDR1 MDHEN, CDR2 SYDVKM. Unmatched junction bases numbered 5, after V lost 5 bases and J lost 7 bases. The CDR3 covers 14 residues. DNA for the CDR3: TGTGCCAGCAGTGGGACAGGGGAGAGGCAGCCCCAGCATTTT. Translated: CASSGTGERQPQHF.

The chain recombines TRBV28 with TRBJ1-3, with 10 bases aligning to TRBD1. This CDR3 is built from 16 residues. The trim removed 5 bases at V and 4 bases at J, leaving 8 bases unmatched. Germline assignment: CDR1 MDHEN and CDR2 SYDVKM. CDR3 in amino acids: CASSTRTGGYGNTIYF. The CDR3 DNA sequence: TGTGCCAGCAGTACCCGGACAGGGGGGTACGGAAACACCATATATTTT. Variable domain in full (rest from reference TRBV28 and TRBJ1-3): DVKVTQSSRYLVKRTGEKVFLECVQDMDHENMFWYRQDPGLGLRLIYFSYDVKMKEKGDIPEGYSVSREKKERFSLILESASTNQTSMYLCASSTRTGGYGNTIYFGEGSWLTVV.

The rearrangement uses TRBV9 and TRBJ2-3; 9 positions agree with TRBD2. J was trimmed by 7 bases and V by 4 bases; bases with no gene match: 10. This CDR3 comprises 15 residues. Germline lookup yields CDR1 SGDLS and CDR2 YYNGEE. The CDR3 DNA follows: TGTGCCAGCAGCTCCTCCGGCGGGGGGGCCAATACGCAGTATTTT. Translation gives CASSSSGGGANTQYF.

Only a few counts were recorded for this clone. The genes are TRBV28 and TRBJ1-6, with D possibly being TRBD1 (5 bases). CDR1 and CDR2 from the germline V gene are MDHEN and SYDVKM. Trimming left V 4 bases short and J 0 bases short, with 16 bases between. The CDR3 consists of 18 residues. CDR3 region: CASSYSWGRSSYNSPLHF. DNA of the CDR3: TGTGCCAGCAGTTACTCCTGGGGCAGGAGCTCCTATAATTCACCCCTCCACTTT. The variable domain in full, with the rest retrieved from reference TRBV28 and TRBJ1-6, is DVKVTQSSRYLVKRTGEKVFLECVQDMDHENMFWYRQDPGLGLRLIYFSYDVKMKEKGDIPEGYSVSREKKERFSLILESASTNQTSMYLCASSYSWGRSSYNSPLHFGNGTRLTVT.

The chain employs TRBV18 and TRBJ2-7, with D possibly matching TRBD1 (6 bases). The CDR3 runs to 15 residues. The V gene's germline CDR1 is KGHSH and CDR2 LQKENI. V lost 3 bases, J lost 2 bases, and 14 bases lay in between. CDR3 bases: TGTGCCAGCTCACCCTCCGGGACACCCACCTACGAGCAGTACTTC. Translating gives CASSPSGTPTYEQYF.

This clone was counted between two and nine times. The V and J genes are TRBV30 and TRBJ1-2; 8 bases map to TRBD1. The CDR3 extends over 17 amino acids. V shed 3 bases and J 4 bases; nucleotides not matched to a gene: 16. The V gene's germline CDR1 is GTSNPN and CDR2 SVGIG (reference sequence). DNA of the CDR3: TGTGCCTGGAGGACGGGCAGGGGGCGTGAGGCGGCCTATGGCTACACCTTC. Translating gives CAWRTGRGREAAYGYTF.

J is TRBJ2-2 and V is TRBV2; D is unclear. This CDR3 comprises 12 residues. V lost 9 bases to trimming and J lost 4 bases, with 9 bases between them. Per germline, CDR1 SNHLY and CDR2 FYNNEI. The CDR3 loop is CASQVITGELFF. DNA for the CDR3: TGTGCCAGTCAGGTGATCACCGGGGAGCTGTTTTTT.

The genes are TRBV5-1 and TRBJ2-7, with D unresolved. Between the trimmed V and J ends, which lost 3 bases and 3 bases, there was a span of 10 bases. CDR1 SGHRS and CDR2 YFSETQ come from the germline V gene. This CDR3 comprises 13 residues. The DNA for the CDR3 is TGCGCCAGCAGCTCGATGGCCCTCTACGAGCAGTACTTC. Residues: CASSSMALYEQYF.

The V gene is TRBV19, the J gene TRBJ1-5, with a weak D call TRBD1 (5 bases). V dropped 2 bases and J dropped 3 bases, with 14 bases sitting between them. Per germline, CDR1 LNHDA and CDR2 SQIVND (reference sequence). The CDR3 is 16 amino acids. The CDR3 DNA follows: TGTGCCAGTAGTATACAAGGCAGGGTAACCAATCAGCCCCAGCATTTT. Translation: CASSIQGRVTNQPQHF.

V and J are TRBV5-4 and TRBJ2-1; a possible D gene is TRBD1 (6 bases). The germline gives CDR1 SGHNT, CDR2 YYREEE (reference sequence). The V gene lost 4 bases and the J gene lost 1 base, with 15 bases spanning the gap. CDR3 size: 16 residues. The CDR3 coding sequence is TGTGCCAGCAGCCCGTCCCGGGACATATCCTACAATGAGCAGTTCTTC. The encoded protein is CASSPSRDISYNEQFF.

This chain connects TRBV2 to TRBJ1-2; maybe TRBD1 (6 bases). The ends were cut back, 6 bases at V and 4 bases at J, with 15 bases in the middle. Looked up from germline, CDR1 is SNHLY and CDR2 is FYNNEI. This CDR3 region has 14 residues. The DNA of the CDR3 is TGTGCCAGCAGATTAACAGGGACCAGCTATGGCTACACCTTC. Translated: CASRLTGTSYGYTF.

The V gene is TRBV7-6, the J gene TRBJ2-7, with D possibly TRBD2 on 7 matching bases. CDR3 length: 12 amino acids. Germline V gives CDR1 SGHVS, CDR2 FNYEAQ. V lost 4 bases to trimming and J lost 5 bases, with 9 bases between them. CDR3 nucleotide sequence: TGTGCCAGCAGCTCGGGGGGCGACGAGCAGTACTTC. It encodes CASSSGGDEQYF.

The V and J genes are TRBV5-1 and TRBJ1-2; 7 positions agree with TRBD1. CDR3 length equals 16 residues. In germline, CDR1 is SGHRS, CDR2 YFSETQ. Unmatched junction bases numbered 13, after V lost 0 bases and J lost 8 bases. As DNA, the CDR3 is TGCGCCAGCAGCTTGGTAGCTGCTGACAGGGACCAGGGCTACACCTTC. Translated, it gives CASSLVAADRDQGYTF.

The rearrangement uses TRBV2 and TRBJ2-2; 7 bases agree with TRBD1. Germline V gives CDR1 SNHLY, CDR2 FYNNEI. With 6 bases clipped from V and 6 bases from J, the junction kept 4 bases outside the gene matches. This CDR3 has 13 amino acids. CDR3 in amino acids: CASRDQGAGELFF. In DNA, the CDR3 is TGTGCCAGCAGGGACCAGGGGGCCGGGGAGCTGTTTTTT.

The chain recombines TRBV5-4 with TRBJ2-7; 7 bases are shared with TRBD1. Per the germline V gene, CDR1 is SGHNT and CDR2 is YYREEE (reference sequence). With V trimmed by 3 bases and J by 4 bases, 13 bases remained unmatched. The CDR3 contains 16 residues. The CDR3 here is CASSSPTGTALYEQYF. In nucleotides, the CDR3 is TGTGCCAGCAGCTCCCCCACCGGGACAGCCTTGTACGAGCAGTACTTC.

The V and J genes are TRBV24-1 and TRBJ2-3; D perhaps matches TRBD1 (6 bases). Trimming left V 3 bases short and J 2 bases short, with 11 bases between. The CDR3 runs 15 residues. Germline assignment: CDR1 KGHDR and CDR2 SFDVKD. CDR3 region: CATSDNRELTDTQYF. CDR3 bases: TGTGCCACCAGTGATAACAGGGAACTCACAGATACGCAGTATTTT.

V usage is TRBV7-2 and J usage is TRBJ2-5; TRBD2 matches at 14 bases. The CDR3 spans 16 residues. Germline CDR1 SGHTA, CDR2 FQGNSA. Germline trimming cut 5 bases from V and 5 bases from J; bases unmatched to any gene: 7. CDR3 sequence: CASSPRLAGGSETQYF. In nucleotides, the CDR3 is TGTGCCAGCAGCCCCAGACTAGCGGGGGGGTCGGAGACCCAGTACTTC.